This T cell receptor (beta chain) appears in the sequencing data of a study of tumor T cells in aggressive B-cell lymphoma. The protocol was immunoSEQ multiplex PCR, while the TCRdb copy is restricted to in-frame clones and leaves out a portion. The sample lists 1,700 or so clones, roughly 92% occurring once. V was pared by 7 bases and J by 5 bases, with 20 bases of the junction left unmatched. The germline gives CDR1 MNHEY, CDR2 SMNVEV (reference sequence). CDR3 size: 18 residues. Sequencing input: tumor tissue. This TCR came from an adult with diffuse large B cell lymphoma. Some clones in this sample may be carry-over from other donors' samples. V and J are TRBV27 and TRBJ2-3; 8 bases agree with TRBD1. CDR3 in amino acids: CASTPTGAALRFLDTQYF. The CDR3 bases are TGTGCCAGCACCCCGACAGGGGCCGCCCTCAGATTCCTAGATACGCAGTATTTT.